In this sample, the clone carrying this T cell receptor beta chain turned up once. Germline lookup yields CDR1 SEHNR and CDR2 FQNEAQ (reference sequence). This CDR3 contains 13 residues. This entry belongs to a study of OX40 agonist ivuxolimab in advanced cancers. Assay: immunoSEQ multiplex PCR; the TCRdb copy retains only in-frame clones and omits some. The data show almost 80,000 clones, almost 85% seen once. Sequenced material: CD4+ or CD8+ T cells sorted from blood, taken in a trial of the OX40 agonist ivuxolimab. The TCR comes from an adult with an advanced solid tumor such as melanoma, head and neck, liver or kidney cancer. The chain couples TRBV7-9 to TRBJ2-5; D is perhaps TRBD1 (6 bases). The J call may be in error: the DNA end matches TRBJ2-7 better. The CDR3 region is CASSLGQVYEQYF. The CDR3 DNA sequence: TGTGCCAGCAGCTTAGGACAGGTCTACGAGCAGTACTTC.